This T cell receptor (beta chain) was captured by sequencing in a study of a mutant IDH1 vaccine in newly diagnosed glioma (dated by TCRdb to the early 2020s). Broadly, across the study: Patients were given eight vaccinations, in weeks 1, 3, 5, 7, 11, 15, 19 and 23, which matched visits V03 through V10. Vaccination started 4-6 weeks after radiotherapy alone, or was given together with temozolomide cycles in the groups whose treatment included chemotherapy. Of the approximately 35 treated patients, approximately 62% were male and around 38% were female, and a mean age of approximately 40 years was recorded. Before enrollment, patients had received standard therapy of radiotherapy alone, temozolomide alone, or radiochemotherapy with temozolomide; most received the combination. Peripheral blood was drawn at six visits: V03 (baseline), V05, V07, V10, V12 and V13. For exploratory analyses, 25 to 30 treated patients had longitudinal TCRB deep sequencing done wherever samples were available.

This clone was counted only a few times. This clone's antigen is unknown. No per-base quality is available; no much larger clone lies one base away. Library method: the immunoSEQ multiplex PCR assay. Following the manufacturer's protocol, the hsTCRB Kit was used to amplify rearranged TCR beta chain sequences. An Illumina MiSeq was used to sequence the TCRB libraries. Regarding the original processing steps: The proprietary platform of the kit vendor was used for demultiplexing, trimming and gene mapping. This is the immuneACCESS table as TCRdb keeps it, with only in-frame sequences that have V and J called. A part of the clones is gone; compared with another copy, unresolved V genes explain less than half, and the rest is unexplained. V and J calls and clone size are those listed in that table; D and trimming were worked out from the DNA. The sample profile shows around 50,000 clones; around 80% of them were found once. The ten largest clones capture about 5.2% of the sample.

Trimming costs V 10 bases and J 4 bases, and their ends lie 18 bases apart. The germline V gene (reference sequence) gives CDR1 as MNHNY and CDR2 as SVGAGI. The CDR3, cysteine through phenylalanine, is 14 amino acids long. The kept DNA is CDR3 alone, 42 bases in frame from the first base. Results the study describes overall, beyond this receptor: Immune responses induced by the vaccine were seen in around 94% of patients across multiple MHC alleles. Pseudoprogression seemed to be unrelated to changes in the top peripheral T cell clonotypes found by TCRB sequencing. PBMC samples for TCRB deep sequencing were selected based on availability. The authors noted that analyses of patient blood samples could not be reproduced because of sample limitations.

The time point label on this specimen signifies: week 5, during vaccination. A 20-mer mutant IDH1 peptide at 300 micrograms in Montanide made up each vaccine dose, which was injected subcutaneously together with topical imiquimod. Newly diagnosed WHO grade 3 or 4 IDH1-mutant astrocytomas showing loss of nuclear ATRX were present in the donors. The samples were drawn from NOA16, a multicentre, single-arm, open-label phase I trial in Germany that tested a mutant IDH1 peptide vaccine in humans for the first time. The DNeasy Blood and Tissue Kit was used to extract genomic DNA from EDTA blood for TCRB sequencing.

The input for sequencing was PBMCs, taken from a glioma patient whose treatment included an IDH1 peptide vaccine. The source of this sequence is a man between 45 and 60 years old with glioma. The chain couples TRBV6-6 to TRBJ2-3; D gene: possibly TRBD1, on 6 matching bases. The sequence in DNA is TGTGCCACAGCAGTTCTTGGGGGCTCAGATACGCAGTATTTT. The encoded protein is CATAVLGGSDTQYF.